Described below is a single T cell receptor beta chain sequence and its context. What it recognizes is unknown. Assay used: immunoSEQ multiplex PCR; TCRdb lists only in-frame clones, some missing. This table has about 130,000 clones, around nine tenths appearing once. This sample is part of a study of T cell responses to AZD1222 COVID-19 vaccine. Points from the study as a whole: There were mostly white British donors and more females than males, and clonal diversity was possibly underestimated. Elevations in Spike-specific TCR breadth and depth followed administration of two AZD1222 doses.

Germline lookup yields CDR1 SGDLS and CDR2 YYNGEE. V was pared by 2 bases and J by 4 bases, with 11 bases between. This CDR3 region has 14 residues. This chain joins TRBV9 and TRBJ2-3; possibly TRBD2 for D (6 bases). The specimen was peripheral blood, collected on day 0 of AZD1222 vaccination. The source is an adult in good health. In DNA, the CDR3 is TGTGCCAGCAGCGTCCCCAGCGGGCCAGATACGCAGTATTTT. Its translation: CASSVPSGPDTQYF.